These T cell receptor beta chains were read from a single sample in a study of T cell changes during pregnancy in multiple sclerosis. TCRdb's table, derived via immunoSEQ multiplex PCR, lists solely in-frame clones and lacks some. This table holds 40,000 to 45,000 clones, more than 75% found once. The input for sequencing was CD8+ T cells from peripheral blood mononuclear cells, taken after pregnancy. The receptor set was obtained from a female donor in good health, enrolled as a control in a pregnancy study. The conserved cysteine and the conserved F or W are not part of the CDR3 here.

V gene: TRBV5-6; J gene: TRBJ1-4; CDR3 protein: ASSFGTGAREKLF
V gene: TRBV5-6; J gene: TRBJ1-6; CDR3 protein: ASSLILTGVFSPLH
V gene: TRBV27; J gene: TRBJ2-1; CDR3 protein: ASSLTGANEQF
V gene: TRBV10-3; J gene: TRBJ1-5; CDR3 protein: AISELPGQGFSSNQPQH
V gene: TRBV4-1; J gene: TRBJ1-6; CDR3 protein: ASSQEGPGQQLWSPLH
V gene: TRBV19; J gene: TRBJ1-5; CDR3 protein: ASSIGGARPQH
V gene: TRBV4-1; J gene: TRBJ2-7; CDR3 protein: ASSPRSGAYEQY
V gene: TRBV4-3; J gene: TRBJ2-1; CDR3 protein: ASSQVMARDNEQF
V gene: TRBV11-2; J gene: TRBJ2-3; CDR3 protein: ASSLDWLAGGNLLADTQY
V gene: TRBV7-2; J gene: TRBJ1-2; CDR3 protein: ASSFYYRDRGDYGYT
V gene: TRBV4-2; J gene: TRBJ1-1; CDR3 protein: ASSQGESRLTEAF
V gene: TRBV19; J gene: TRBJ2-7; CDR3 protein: ASRLPARRFSYEQY
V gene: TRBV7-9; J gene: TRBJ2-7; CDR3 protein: ASSPRDKTYEQY
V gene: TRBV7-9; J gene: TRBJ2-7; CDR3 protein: ASSSTRGTTPLCEQY
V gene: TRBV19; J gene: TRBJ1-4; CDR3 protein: ASSPPRYNEKLF
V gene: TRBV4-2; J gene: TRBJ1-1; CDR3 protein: ASSQDTPTGKAF